Listed here are 26 T cell receptor beta chains from one sample, sequenced in a study of blood T cells in healthy people across ages. For the second PCR, which ran for about 7 to 11 cycles, a sample-barcoded 5' primer and a J-beta primer mix were used. Via MiXCR, TCRdb re-called the 5' RACE reads, giving one row per CDR3 protein. The repertoire includes about 1.4 million distinct CDR3 sequences, approximately 63% of them detected once, and roughly 6.3% sits in the top ten. The sample consisted of blood. These receptors originate from a man between 18 and 35 years old in good health.

V and J are TRBV12-3 or TRBV12-4 and TRBJ2-3; 10 bases line up with TRBD2. This CDR3 is built from 16 residues. V gave up 6 bases and J gave up 2 bases; unmatched junction bases: 8. The CDR3 sequence is CASRSTSGNDTDTQYF. CDR3 sequence (DNA): TGTGCCAGCAGAAGTACTAGCGGGAACGACACAGATACGCAGTATTTT.

The CDR3 DNA is TGTGCCTGGAGTGTACTAGGGGTTGGAGATACGCAGTATTTT. This sequence encodes CAWSVLGVGDTQYF. This chain links TRBV30 with TRBJ2-3; D may correspond to TRBD1 or TRBD2 (5 bases each). The ends were cut back, 0 bases at V and 5 bases at J, with 12 bases in the middle. Germline CDR1 GTSNPN, CDR2 SVGIG (reference sequence). The CDR3 consists of 14 residues.

This clonotype appeared a few times. The chain joins TRBV7-9 to TRBJ2-6; 11 bases agree with TRBD2. V dropped 5 bases and J dropped 1; count of bases not matched to a gene: 4. The CDR3 covers 17 residues. Germline CDR1 is SEHNR and CDR2 is FQNEAQ (reference sequence). The CDR3 reads CASSPTSGGSGANVLTF. CDR3 DNA: TGTGCCAGCAGCCCAACTAGCGGGGGATCTGGGGCCAACGTCCTGACTTTC.

V gene TRBV14 combines with J gene TRBJ2-7; either TRBD1 or TRBD2 may fit D (5 bases each). V was shortened by 5 bases and J by 7 bases, with 18 bases between the two germline ends. The germline V gene encodes CDR1 SGHDN and CDR2 FVKESK. The CDR3 extends over 14 amino acids. CDR3 loop: CASSSRGAGNEQYF. As DNA, the CDR3 is TGTGCCAGCAGCTCACGGGGCGCCGGGAATGAGCAGTACTTC.

The V and J genes are TRBV4-1 and TRBJ1-1; 9 bases fit TRBD1. J lost 2 bases, V lost 5 bases, and 12 bases had no gene match. The V gene's germline CDR1 is MGHRA and CDR2 YSYEKL. The CDR3 has 17 residues. For the CDR3, the DNA is TGCGCCAGCAGCGCAGTTGGGGGACAGGGTTTTAACACTGAAGCTTTCTTT. Amino acid sequence: CASSAVGGQGFNTEAFF.

The chain recombines TRBV27 with TRBJ2-6; 9 nucleotides line up with TRBD1. After removal of 7 bases from V and 1 base from J, the junction contained 14 bases not matched to a gene. Germline V gene data show CDR1 as MNHEY and CDR2 as SMNVEV (reference sequence). CDR3 length: 19 amino acids. In nucleotides, the CDR3 is TGTGCCAGCACCTCAGGACAGGGGAAATTCCTATCTGGGGCCAACGTCCTGACTTTC. Its translation: CASTSGQGKFLSGANVLTF.

This chain links TRBV10-3 with TRBJ2-1; D is tentatively TRBD1 or TRBD2 (5 bases each). The ends were cut back, 8 bases at V and 4 bases at J, with 21 bases in the middle. The length of the CDR3 is 16 residues. CDR1 is ENHRY and CDR2 is SYGVKD in the germline V gene. The chain's CDR3 is CAIPRDPLQPYNEQFF. The DNA of the CDR3 is TGTGCCATCCCCCGGGACCCCCTACAGCCTTACAATGAGCAGTTCTTC.

Only a few counts were recorded for this clonotype. This chain uses TRBV14 with TRBJ2-1; maybe TRBD2 (5 bases). Germline CDR1 reads SGHDN; CDR2 reads FVKESK. V was trimmed by 3 bases and J by 4 bases, leaving 16 bases between them. This CDR3 is built from 16 residues. CDR3 sequence (DNA): TGTGCCAGCAGCCAGTTAGGCGGGCGGATATACAATGAGCAGTTCTTC. This codes for CASSQLGGRIYNEQFF.

This clonotype was detected only a few times. This chain joins TRBV6-2 or TRBV6-3 and TRBJ2-5; D unresolved. Trimming removed 2 bases from V and 5 bases from J, with 6 bases in between. The CDR3 runs to 12 residues. CDR1 and CDR2 (germline): MNHEY, SVGEGT. The CDR3 is CASSYGLETQYF. The CDR3 DNA follows: TGTGCCAGCAGTTACGGTCTGGAGACCCAGTACTTC.

J is TRBJ2-7 and V is TRBV27, with D possibly matching TRBD2 (5 bases). The germline V and J ends were trimmed by 5 bases and 0 bases, with 11 bases remaining between them. This CDR3 has 14 amino acids. The germline CDR1 and CDR2 sequences are MNHEY and SMNVEV (reference sequence). This chain's CDR3 is CASSVRGASYEQYF. DNA of the CDR3: TGTGCCAGCAGTGTCCGGGGAGCCTCCTACGAGCAGTACTTC.

This clonotype appeared once. The V and J genes are TRBV11-3 and TRBJ2-3; D is ambiguous. CDR3 size: 13 residues. Germline-derived CDR1 and CDR2 are SGHNT and YENEEA. Trimming took 5 bases from V and 9 from J, leaving 15 bases between them. CDR3 residues: CASSVGEVGTQYF. The CDR3 DNA reads TGTGCCAGCAGCGTAGGCGAGGTGGGGACGCAGTATTTT.

The rearrangement joins TRBV28 to TRBJ1-1; the match to TRBD1 covers 9 bases. Germline V gene data show CDR1 as MDHEN and CDR2 as SYDVKM. V trimming: 3 bases; J trimming: 4 bases; junction bases outside the gene matches: 6. This CDR3 is 15 amino acids long. This chain's CDR3 is CASSLTGTGSTEAFF. As DNA, the CDR3 is TGTGCCAGCAGTTTGACGGGGACAGGGAGCACTGAAGCTTTCTTT. Full variable domain (missing parts from reference TRBV28 and TRBJ1-1): DVKVTQSSRYLVKRTGEKVFLECVQDMDHENMFWYRQDPGLGLRLIYFSYDVKMKEKGDIPEGYSVSREKKERFSLILESASTNQTSMYLCASSLTGTGSTEAFFGQGTRLTVV.

The V call is TRBV12-3 or TRBV12-4, the J call TRBJ2-7; D may correspond to TRBD1 or TRBD2 (5 bases each). V lost 4 bases, J lost 0 bases, and 13 bases lay in between. The CDR3 runs to 15 residues. The DNA of the CDR3 is TGTGCCAGCAGTTGGTCCCCGGGGCGCTCCTACGAGCAGTACTTC. It encodes CASSWSPGRSYEQYF.

V is TRBV5-1 and J is TRBJ2-5; D is unclear. The CDR3 consists of 14 residues. The V and J ends lost 0 bases and 2 bases respectively, with 8 bases between them. The germline CDR1 and CDR2 sequences are SGHRS and YFSETQ. CDR3 nucleotides: TGCGCCAGCAGCTTGGGACATACTCAAGAGACCCAGTACTTC. It yields the protein CASSLGHTQETQYF.

The rearrangement joins TRBV4-3 to TRBJ2-3; 9 nucleotides line up with TRBD1. From germline, CDR1 is LGHNA and CDR2 YSLEER. J was trimmed by 4 bases and V by 3 bases; bases with no gene match: 5. This CDR3 is 15 amino acids long. CDR3 residues: CASSHRDRVSDTQYF. The CDR3 region has the DNA TGCGCCAGCAGCCATAGGGACAGGGTTTCAGATACGCAGTATTTT.

This clonotype was observed a few times. The chain links TRBV5-1 to TRBJ2-3; TRBD1 matches at 7 bases. The CDR3 runs to 13 residues. Germline V gene data show CDR1 as SGHRS and CDR2 as YFSETQ. V was pared by 4 bases and J by 14 bases, with 13 bases of the junction left unmatched. The CDR3 region is CASSLEQTGYLYF. The CDR3 DNA sequence: TGCGCCAGCAGCCTAGAACAGACAGGGTACCTGTATTTT.

V gene TRBV6-1 combines with J gene TRBJ2-1; D may be TRBD1 (5 bases). Germline values: CDR1 MNHNS, CDR2 SASEGT. The CDR3 sequence is 13 residues long. The V and J ends lost 3 bases and 5 bases respectively, with 8 bases between them. CDR3 residues: CASSDRENNEQFF. The CDR3 DNA reads as TGTGCCAGCAGTGACAGGGAAAACAATGAGCAGTTCTTC.

This clonotype was seen a handful of times. The chain joins TRBV4-3 to TRBJ2-1; no firm D call. Trimming shortened V by 1 base and J by 0 bases, and 13 bases separated the two germline ends. From germline, CDR1 is LGHNA and CDR2 YSLEER. The CDR3 sequence is 17 residues long. In DNA form, the CDR3 reads TGCGCCAGCAGCCAAGCTTTTGCCAGCAGCTCCTACAATGAGCAGTTCTTC. Amino acids: CASSQAFASSSYNEQFF.

This clonotype has a single count. The V call is TRBV20-1, the J call TRBJ1-2, with 7 bases matching TRBD1. The V gene's germline CDR1 is DFQATT and CDR2 SNEGSKA (reference sequence). This CDR3 has 16 residues. V lost 0 bases to trimming and J lost 2 bases; unmatched junction nucleotides: 9. CDR3: CSARDPTGARNYGYTF. CDR3 sequence (DNA): TGCAGTGCTAGAGATCCAACAGGGGCTAGAAACTATGGCTACACCTTC.

This clonotype has more than one count but fewer than ten. The chain joins TRBV18 to TRBJ1-5; D is ambiguous. Trimming removed 4 bases from V and 6 bases from J, with 7 bases in between. The CDR3 runs 12 residues. CDR1 KGHSH and CDR2 LQKENI come from the germline V gene. The CDR3 loop reads CASSLPSQPQHF. CDR3 coding DNA: TGTGCCAGCTCACTCCCGTCTCAGCCCCAGCATTTT.

Concerning this clonotype itself: Its ends do not fully match the called genes, so a read error is possible. The CDR3 loop is CASSLAKGDTQYF. CDR3 in DNA: TGTGCTAGCAGCTTAGCGAAGGGGGATACGCAGTATTTT. This sequence joins TRBV7-8 and TRBJ2-3; D is tentatively TRBD1 or TRBD2 (5 bases each). The germline V gene has CDR1 SGHVS and CDR2 FQNEAQ. The CDR3 consists of 13 residues.

V is TRBV12-3 or TRBV12-4 and J is TRBJ2-4; D could derive from TRBD1 or TRBD2 (6 bases each). Trimming took 6 bases from V and 3 from J, leaving 18 bases between them. The CDR3 has 16 amino acids. The CDR3 here is CASSINPGGGKNIQYF. DNA for the CDR3: TGTGCCAGCAGCATAAACCCTGGAGGGGGCAAAAACATTCAGTACTTC.

CDR3 coding DNA: TGTGCCAGCAGCTTAGGGATCCTAGCGGCGTACCAAGAGACCCAGTACTTC. It yields the protein CASSLGILAAYQETQYF. The rearrangement links TRBV7-9 to TRBJ2-5; 7 bases are shared with TRBD2. The CDR3 runs 17 residues. Germline values: CDR1 SEHNR, CDR2 FQNEAQ (reference sequence). After removal of 1 base from V and 0 bases from J, the junction contained 8 bases not matched to a gene.

Turning to this clonotype: The DNA is left out, because the CDR3 cannot be placed on it with certainty; the CDR3 is given as TCRdb lists it. V is TRBV25-1 and J is TRBJ2-5; TRBD1 was called by the table and not checked on the DNA. From its first to its last residue, the CDR3 has 24 amino acids. The germline CDR1 and CDR2 sequences are MGHDK and SYGVNS. The CDR3: CAIQEPAIPLCQQWARDRLYEQYF.

This clonotype was seen a handful of times. V is TRBV20-1 and J is TRBJ1-5; no definite D call. This CDR3 comprises 13 residues. The germline CDR1 and CDR2 sequences are DFQATT and SNEGSKA (reference sequence). Trimming shortened V by 7 bases and J by 4 bases, and 14 bases separated the two germline ends. CDR3 sequence reads: CSVWKEGNQPQHF. The CDR3 nucleotides read TGCAGTGTTTGGAAGGAGGGAAATCAGCCCCAGCATTTT.

This clonotype has only a few counts. This chain uses TRBV7-2 with TRBJ2-7; D ambiguous. Germline V lookup: CDR1 SGHTA, CDR2 FQGNSA. Trimming took 0 bases from V and 3 from J, leaving 12 bases between them. This CDR3 contains 15 residues. The CDR3 DNA sequence: TGTGCCAGCAGCTTAGCCCCGGATTTTTACTACGAGCAGTACTTC. Its translation: CASSLAPDFYYEQYF.